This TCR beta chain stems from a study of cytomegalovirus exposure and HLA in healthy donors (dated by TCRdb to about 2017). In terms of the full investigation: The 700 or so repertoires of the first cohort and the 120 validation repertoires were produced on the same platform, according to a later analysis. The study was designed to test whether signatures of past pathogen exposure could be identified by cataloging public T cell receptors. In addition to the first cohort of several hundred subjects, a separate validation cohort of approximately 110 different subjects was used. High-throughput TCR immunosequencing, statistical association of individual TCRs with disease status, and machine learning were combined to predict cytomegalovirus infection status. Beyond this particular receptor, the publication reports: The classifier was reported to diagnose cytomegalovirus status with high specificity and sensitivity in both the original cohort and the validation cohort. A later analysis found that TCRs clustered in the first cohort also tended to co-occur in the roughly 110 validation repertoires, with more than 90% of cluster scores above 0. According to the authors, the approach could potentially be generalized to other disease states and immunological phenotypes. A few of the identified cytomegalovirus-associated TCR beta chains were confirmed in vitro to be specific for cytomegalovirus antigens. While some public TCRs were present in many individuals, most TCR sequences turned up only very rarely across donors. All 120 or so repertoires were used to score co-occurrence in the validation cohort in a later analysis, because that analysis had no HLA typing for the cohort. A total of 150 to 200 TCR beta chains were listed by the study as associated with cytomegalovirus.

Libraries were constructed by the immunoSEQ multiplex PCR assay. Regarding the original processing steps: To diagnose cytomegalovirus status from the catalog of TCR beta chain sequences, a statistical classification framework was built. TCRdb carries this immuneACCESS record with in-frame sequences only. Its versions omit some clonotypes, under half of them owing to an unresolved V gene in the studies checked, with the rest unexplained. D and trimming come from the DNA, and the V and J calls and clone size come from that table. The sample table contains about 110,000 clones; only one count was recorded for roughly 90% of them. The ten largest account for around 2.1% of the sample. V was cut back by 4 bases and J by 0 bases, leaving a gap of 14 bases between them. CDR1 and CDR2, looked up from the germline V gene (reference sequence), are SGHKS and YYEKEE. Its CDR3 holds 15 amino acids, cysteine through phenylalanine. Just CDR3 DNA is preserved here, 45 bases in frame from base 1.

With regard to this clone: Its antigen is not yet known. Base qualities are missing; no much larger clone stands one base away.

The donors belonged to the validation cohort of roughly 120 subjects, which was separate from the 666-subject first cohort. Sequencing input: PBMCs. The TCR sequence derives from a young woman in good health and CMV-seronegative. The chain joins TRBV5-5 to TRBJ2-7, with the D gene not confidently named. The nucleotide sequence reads TGTGCCAGCAGCGAGGCAAGTACCTTCTCCTACGAGCAGTACTTC. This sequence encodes CASSEASTFSYEQYF.